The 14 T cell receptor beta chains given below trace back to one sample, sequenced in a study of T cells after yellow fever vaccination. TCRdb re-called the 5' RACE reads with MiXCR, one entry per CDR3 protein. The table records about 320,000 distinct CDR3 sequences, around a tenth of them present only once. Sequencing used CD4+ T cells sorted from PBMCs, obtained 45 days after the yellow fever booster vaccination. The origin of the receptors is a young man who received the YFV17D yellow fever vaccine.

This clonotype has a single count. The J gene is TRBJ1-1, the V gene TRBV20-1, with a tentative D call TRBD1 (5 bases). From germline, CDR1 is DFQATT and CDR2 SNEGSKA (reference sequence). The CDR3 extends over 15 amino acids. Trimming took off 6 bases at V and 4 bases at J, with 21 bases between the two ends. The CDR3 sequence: CSATAWGGGGTEAFF. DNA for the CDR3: TGCAGTGCGACCGCCTGGGGGGGTGGAGGCACTGAAGCTTTCTTT.

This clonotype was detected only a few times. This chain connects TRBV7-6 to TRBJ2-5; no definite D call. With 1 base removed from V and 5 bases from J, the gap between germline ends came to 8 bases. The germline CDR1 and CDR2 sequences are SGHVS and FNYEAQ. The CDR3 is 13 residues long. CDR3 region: CASSLGIGETQYF. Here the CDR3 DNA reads TGTGCCAGCAGCTTAGGGATTGGGGAGACCCAGTACTTC. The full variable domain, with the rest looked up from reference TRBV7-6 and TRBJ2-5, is GAGVSQSPRYKVTKRGQDVALRCDPISGHVSLYWYRQALGQGPEFLTYFNYEAQQDKSGLPNDRFSAERPEGSISTLTIQRTEQRDSAMYRCASSLGIGETQYFGPGTRLLVL.

The CDR3 DNA sequence: TGTGCCAGCAGCCAAAACGGTGTCTATGGCTACACCTTC. It encodes CASSQNGVYGYTF. V usage is TRBV11-2 and J usage is TRBJ1-2; D is unclear. The CDR3 contains 13 residues. Germline V CDR1 and CDR2: SGHAT, FQNNGV. Trimming took 5 bases from V and 4 from J, leaving 11 bases between them.

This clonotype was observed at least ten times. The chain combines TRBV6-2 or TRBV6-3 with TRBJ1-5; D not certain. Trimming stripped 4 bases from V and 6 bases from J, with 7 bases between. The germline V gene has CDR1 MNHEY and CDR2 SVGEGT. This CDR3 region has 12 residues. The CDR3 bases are TGTGCCAGCAGTTCGGGAGGTCAGCCCCAGCATTTT. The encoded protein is CASSSGGQPQHF.

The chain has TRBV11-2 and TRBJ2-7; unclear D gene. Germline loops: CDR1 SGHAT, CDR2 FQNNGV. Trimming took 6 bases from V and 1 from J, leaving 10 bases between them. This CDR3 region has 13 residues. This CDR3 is CASRVLLSYEQYF. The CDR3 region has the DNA TGTGCCAGCAGGGTTCTGTTATCCTACGAGCAGTACTTC.

The chain's CDR3 is CASSHGTDSLGLEGSPLHF. The DNA of the CDR3 is TGTGCCAGCAGTCACGGGACAGACTCCCTAGGACTGGAAGGCTCACCCCTCCACTTT. This chain uses TRBV6-5 with TRBJ1-6; 7 bases align to TRBD1. V shed 5 bases, J shed 10 bases, and the junction held 23 bases outside the gene matches. The CDR3 contains 19 residues. CDR1 is MNHEY and CDR2 is SVGAGI in the germline V gene.

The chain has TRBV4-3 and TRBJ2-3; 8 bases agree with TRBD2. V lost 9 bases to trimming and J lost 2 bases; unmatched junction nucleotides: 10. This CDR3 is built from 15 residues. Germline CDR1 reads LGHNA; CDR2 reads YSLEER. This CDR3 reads CASQREAGDTDTQYF. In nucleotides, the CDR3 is TGCGCCAGTCAGAGGGAAGCGGGGGACACAGATACGCAGTATTTT.

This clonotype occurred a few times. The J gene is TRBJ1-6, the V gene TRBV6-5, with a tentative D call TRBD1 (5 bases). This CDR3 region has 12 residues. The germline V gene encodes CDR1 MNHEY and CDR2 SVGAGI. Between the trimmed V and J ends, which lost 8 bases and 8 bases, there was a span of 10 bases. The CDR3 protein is CASRDRYSPLHF. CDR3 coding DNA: TGTGCCAGCCGGGACCGTTATTCACCCCTCCACTTT.

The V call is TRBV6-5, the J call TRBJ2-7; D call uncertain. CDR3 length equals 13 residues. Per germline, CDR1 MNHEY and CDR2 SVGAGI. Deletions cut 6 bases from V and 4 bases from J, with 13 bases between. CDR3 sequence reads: CASRPRTAYEQYF. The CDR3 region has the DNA TGTGCCAGCAGGCCTAGGACCGCATACGAGCAGTACTTC.

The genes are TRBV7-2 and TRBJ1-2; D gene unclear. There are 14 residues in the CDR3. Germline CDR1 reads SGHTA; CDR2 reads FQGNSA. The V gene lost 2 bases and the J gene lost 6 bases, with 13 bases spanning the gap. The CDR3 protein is CASSLWPGAHGYTF. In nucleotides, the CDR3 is TGTGCCAGCAGCTTATGGCCAGGCGCCCATGGCTACACCTTC.

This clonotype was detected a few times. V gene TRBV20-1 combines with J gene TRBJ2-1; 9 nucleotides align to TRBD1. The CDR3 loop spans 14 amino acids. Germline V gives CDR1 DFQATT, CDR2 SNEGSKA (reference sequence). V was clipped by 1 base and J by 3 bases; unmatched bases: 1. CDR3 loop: CSARGGQGYNEQFF. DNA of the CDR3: TGCAGTGCTAGAGGGGGACAGGGCTACAATGAGCAGTTCTTC.

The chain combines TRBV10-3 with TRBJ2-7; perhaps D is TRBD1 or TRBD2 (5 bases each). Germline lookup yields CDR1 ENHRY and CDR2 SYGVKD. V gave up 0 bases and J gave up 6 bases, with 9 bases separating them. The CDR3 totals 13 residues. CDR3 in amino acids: CAISESEGTEQYV. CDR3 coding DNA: TGTGCCATCAGTGAGTCTGAGGGGACCGAGCAGTACGTC.

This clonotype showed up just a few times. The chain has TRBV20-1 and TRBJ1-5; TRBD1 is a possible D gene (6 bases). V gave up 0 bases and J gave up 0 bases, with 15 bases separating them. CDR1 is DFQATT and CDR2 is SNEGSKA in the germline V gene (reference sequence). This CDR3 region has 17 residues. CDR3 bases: TGCAGTGCTAGAGATCGAAGGGGGGCCGATAGCAATCAGCCCCAGCATTTT. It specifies CSARDRRGADSNQPQHF.

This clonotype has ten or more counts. Here the CDR3 reads CASSSGYGYTF. CDR3 sequence (DNA): TGTGCCAGCAGCTCAGGGTATGGCTACACCTTC. The gene calls are TRBV5-6 and TRBJ1-2, with D perhaps matching TRBD1 (5 bases). Germline V gives CDR1 SGHDT, CDR2 YYEEEE. V was pared by 3 bases and J by 5 bases, with 5 bases between. The CDR3 sequence is 11 residues long.